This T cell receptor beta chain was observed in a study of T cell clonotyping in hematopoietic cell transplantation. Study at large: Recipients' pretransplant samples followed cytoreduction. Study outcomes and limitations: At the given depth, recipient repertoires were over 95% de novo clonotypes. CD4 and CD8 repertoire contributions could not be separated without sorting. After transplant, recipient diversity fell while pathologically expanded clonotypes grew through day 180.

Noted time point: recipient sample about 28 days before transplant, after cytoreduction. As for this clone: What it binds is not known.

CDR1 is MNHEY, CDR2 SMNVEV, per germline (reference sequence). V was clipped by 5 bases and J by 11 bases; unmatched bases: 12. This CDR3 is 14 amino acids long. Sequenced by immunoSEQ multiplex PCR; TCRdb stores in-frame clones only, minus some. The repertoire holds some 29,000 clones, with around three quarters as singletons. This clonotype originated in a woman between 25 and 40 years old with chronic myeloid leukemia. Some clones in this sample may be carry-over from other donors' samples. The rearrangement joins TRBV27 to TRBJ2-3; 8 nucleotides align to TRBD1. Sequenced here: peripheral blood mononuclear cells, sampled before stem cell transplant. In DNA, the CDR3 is TGTGCCAGCAGTCCAAAGACAGGGGCGAAGGGGCAGTATTTT. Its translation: CASSPKTGAKGQYF.